Below, 17 T cell receptor beta chains from the same sample are listed, as sequenced in a study of T cells in narcolepsy. The data were produced by immunoSEQ multiplex PCR, yet TCRdb's version contains in-frame clones alone and is incomplete. Altogether under 30,000 clones are present, more than 75% being singletons, with the ten largest covering around 3%. Material: CD45RA- memory CD4+ T cells from PBMCs. These receptors originate from a human donor with narcolepsy.

The chain is built from TRBV18 and TRBJ2-7; 10 positions agree with TRBD1. This CDR3 is 16 amino acids long. Per germline, CDR1 KGHSH and CDR2 LQKENI. V lost 1 base and J lost 2; bases outside the gene matches: 5. CDR3 sequence: CASSPQTGTGAYEQYF. Here the CDR3 DNA reads TGTGCCAGCTCACCACAAACCGGGACAGGGGCCTACGAGCAGTACTTC.

This chain uses TRBV4-1 with TRBJ1-4; the D is unclear. Trimming shortened V by 4 bases and J by 8 bases, and 8 bases separated the two germline ends. The CDR3 loop spans 12 amino acids. The germline V gene encodes CDR1 MGHRA and CDR2 YSYEKL. The CDR3 coding sequence is TGCGCCAGCAGCCGGATACAGGAAAAACTGTTTTTT. This encodes CASSRIQEKLFF.

The rearrangement links TRBV6-4 to TRBJ2-2; D remains ambiguous. This CDR3 region has 14 residues. V lost 3 bases and J lost 4, with 9 bases in between. Germline V lookup: CDR1 MRHNA, CDR2 SNTAGT. This CDR3 is CASSEIARTGELFF. CDR3 DNA: TGTGCCAGCAGTGAAATAGCTCGCACCGGGGAGCTGTTTTTT.

The chain has TRBV5-1 and TRBJ1-2, with 7 positions matching TRBD1. The V segment lost 4 bases and the J segment 5 bases; nucleotides outside the gene matches: 11. Per the germline V gene, CDR1 is SGHRS and CDR2 is YFSETQ. This CDR3 spans 15 amino acids. The CDR3 DNA sequence: TGCGCCAGCAGCATAGACGGGGCACAGGGGTATGGCTACACCTTC. Amino acids: CASSIDGAQGYGYTF. The full variable domain, with the rest looked up from reference TRBV5-1 and TRBJ1-2, is KAGVTQTPRYLIKTRGQQVTLSCSPISGHRSVSWYQQTPGQGLQFLFEYFSETQRNKGNFPGRFSGRQFSNSRSEMNVSTLELGDSALYLCASSIDGAQGYGYTFGSGTRLTVV.

The chain uses TRBV11-2 and TRBJ2-5; no clear D. Germline CDR1 is SGHAT and CDR2 is FQNNGV. This CDR3 contains 17 residues. Between the trimmed V and J ends, which lost 3 bases and 5 bases, there was a span of 22 bases. CDR3 nucleotide sequence: TGTGCCAGCAGCTTCCCCGTTACCGGGCCCACCGCGGAGACCCAGTACTTC. This translates into CASSFPVTGPTAETQYF.

The rearrangement links TRBV6-8 to TRBJ1-5, with 8 nucleotides matching TRBD1. CDR3 length equals 13 residues. Germline CDR1 is MNHGY and CDR2 is SAAAGT. The CDR3 is CASGQGRHQPQHF. The CDR3, as DNA: TGTGCTAGCGGACAGGGTAGGCATCAGCCCCAGCATTTT.

This clone has more than one count but fewer than ten. The V and J genes are TRBV11-3 and TRBJ1-3; tentatively, D is TRBD1 (5 bases). Per the germline V gene, CDR1 is SGHNT and CDR2 is YENEEA. V was clipped by 0 bases and J by 2 bases, with 11 bases between them. The CDR3 runs to 16 residues. CDR3 residues: CASSLEPGLTGNTIYF. The CDR3 DNA reads as TGTGCCAGCAGCTTAGAGCCGGGGCTGACTGGAAACACCATATATTTT. Looking up the rest from reference TRBV11-3 and TRBJ1-3 gives the full variable domain: EAGVVQSPRYKIIEKKQPVAFWCNPISGHNTLYWYLQNLGQGPELLIRYENEEAVDDSQLPKDRFSAERLKGVDSTLKIQPAELGDSAVYLCASSLEPGLTGNTIYFGEGSWLTVV.

CDR3 DNA sequence: TGTGCCAGCAGCACTTACGGGACCGGGGGACGGGAAAAACTGTTTTTT. Translating it yields CASSTYGTGGREKLFF. The gene calls are TRBV7-9 and TRBJ1-4, with D perhaps TRBD1 (5 bases). Per germline, CDR1 SEHNR and CDR2 FQNEAQ (reference sequence). The CDR3 has 16 residues. The V end was cut by 5 bases, the J end by 8 bases, with 21 bases between.

V usage is TRBV28 and J usage is TRBJ1-5; maybe TRBD1 (6 bases). Germline lookup yields CDR1 MDHEN and CDR2 SYDVKM. The CDR3 loop spans 14 amino acids. Trimming stripped 5 bases from V and 4 bases from J, with 12 bases between. CDR3 in DNA: TGTGCCAGCAGTCCGACAGGAAAGAATCAGCCCCAGCATTTT. The encoded protein is CASSPTGKNQPQHF.

In regard to this clone: At one end, the junction sequence differs from germline, possibly due to a read error. The chain has TRBV5-1 and TRBJ1-6; D is undetermined. From germline, CDR1 is SGHRS and CDR2 YFSETQ. The CDR3 has 14 residues. The CDR3 DNA reads as TGTGCCAGCAGCTTTCCCAGCAGCCAGTCACCCCTCCACTTT. It translates to CASSFPSSQSPLHF. The whole variable domain, filled in from reference TRBV5-1 and TRBJ1-6, reads KAGVTQTPRYLIKTRGQQVTLSCSPISGHRSVSWYQQTPGQGLQFLFEYFSETQRNKGNFPGRFSGRQFSNSRSEMNVSTLELGDSALYLCASSFPSSQSPLHFGNGTRLTVT.

The CDR3: CASSFGGTRETQYF. The CDR3 nucleotides read TGTGCCAGCAGCTTCGGCGGAACCCGTGAGACCCAGTACTTC. The chain employs TRBV11-2 and TRBJ2-5; no definite D call. V lost 3 bases, J lost 5 bases, and 13 bases lay in between. CDR1 is SGHAT, CDR2 FQNNGV, per germline. CDR3 size: 14 residues.

The rearrangement links TRBV7-6 to TRBJ2-2; 9 nucleotides align to TRBD2. The length of the CDR3 is 16 residues. The V gene end was trimmed by 5 bases and the J gene end by 2 bases; junction bases not matched to a gene: 6. Germline V gives CDR1 SGHVS, CDR2 FNYEAQ. Here the CDR3 DNA reads TGTGCCAGCAGCCTTCAGCGGGGGGCTAACACCGGGGAGCTGTTTTTT. Its protein product is CASSLQRGANTGELFF.

The rearrangement joins TRBV7-6 to TRBJ2-5; D possibly matches TRBD1 or TRBD2 (6 bases each). Germline V gene sequence: CDR1 SGHVS, CDR2 FNYEAQ. The CDR3 is 14 residues long. V was clipped by 7 bases and J by 7 bases, with 19 bases between them. The CDR3 coding sequence is TGTGCCAGCACCTCGGGGGCGCCCTCGGGGACCCAGTACTTC. The encoded protein is CASTSGAPSGTQYF. Looking up the rest from reference TRBV7-6 and TRBJ2-5 gives the full variable domain: GAGVSQSPRYKVTKRGQDVALRCDPISGHVSLYWYRQALGQGPEFLTYFNYEAQQDKSGLPNDRFSAERPEGSISTLTIQRTEQRDSAMYRCASTSGAPSGTQYFGPGTRLLVL.

This clone was seen a few times. The chain couples TRBV4-2 to TRBJ2-5; 9 nucleotides match TRBD1. V dropped 1 base and J dropped 3; count of bases not matched to a gene: 0. Germline loops: CDR1 LGHNA, CDR2 YNFKEQ. This CDR3 region has 14 residues. This CDR3 is CASSQGDREETQYF. Written as DNA, the CDR3 is TGTGCCAGCAGCCAAGGGGACAGGGAAGAGACCCAGTACTTC.

This clone showed up just once. V and J are TRBV5-1 and TRBJ2-2, with 9 nucleotides matching TRBD1. J gave up 5 bases and V 2 bases, and 10 bases lay outside the gene matches. This CDR3 comprises 17 residues. Germline lookup yields CDR1 SGHRS and CDR2 YFSETQ. The CDR3 DNA follows: TGCGCCAGCAGCTTAAGTACAGGGGGCGCTGGAACCGGGGAGCTGTTTTTT. Translating it yields CASSLSTGGAGTGELFF.

This clone has more than one count but fewer than ten. The chain uses TRBV6-1 and TRBJ1-2; a possible D gene is TRBD1 (6 bases). Per the germline V gene, CDR1 is MNHNS and CDR2 is SASEGT. Trimming cost V 1 base and J 10 bases, with 13 bases left between them. The CDR3 covers 13 residues. CDR3 in amino acids: CASSEEGRGNYTF. As DNA, the CDR3 is TGTGCCAGCAGTGAAGAGGGCAGGGGAAACTACACCTTC.

V and J are TRBV14 and TRBJ1-5; D uncertain. Germline-derived CDR1 and CDR2 are SGHDN and FVKESK. The CDR3 is made up of 18 amino acids. V was pared by 0 bases and J by 3 bases, with 18 bases between. Here the CDR3 DNA reads TGTGCCAGCAGCCAAGAGGCACCGGGCCCGAAGAACAATCAGCCCCAGCATTTT. It encodes CASSQEAPGPKNNQPQHF.